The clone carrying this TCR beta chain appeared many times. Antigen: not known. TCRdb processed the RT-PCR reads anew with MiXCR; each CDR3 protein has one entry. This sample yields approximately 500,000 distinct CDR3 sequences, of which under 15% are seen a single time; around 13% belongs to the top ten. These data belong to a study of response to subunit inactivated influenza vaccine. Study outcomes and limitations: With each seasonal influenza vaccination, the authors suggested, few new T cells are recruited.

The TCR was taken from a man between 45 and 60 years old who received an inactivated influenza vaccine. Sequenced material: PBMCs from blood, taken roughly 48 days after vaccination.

CDR3 loop: CASSPPLGQYGYTF. CDR3 DNA: TGTGCCAGCAGCCCGCCCCTGGGACAGTATGGCTACACCTTC. The chain carries TRBV4-2 and TRBJ1-2, with 7 positions matching TRBD1. V lost 4 bases, J lost 5 bases, and 7 bases stayed unmatched. This CDR3 is 14 amino acids long. Germline CDR1 LGHNA, CDR2 YNFKEQ.